The 25 T cell receptor beta chains below were found in one sample sequenced in a study of CD8 T cells in ankylosing spondylitis. Study observations and caveats: Typical of ankylosing spondylitis blood, it appeared, was a TCR beta motif of eight highly homologous variants.

No antigen has been identified for these receptors. A single record per CDR3 protein comes from TCRdb applying MiXCR to the 5' RACE reads. The repertoire consists of 700,000 or so distinct CDR3 sequences, with around 19% occurring once and the leading ten covering approximately 18%. The sample comprised blood, either unsorted or a sorted T cell fraction (not recorded which). The receptors were sampled from a male donor with ankylosing spondylitis.

This clonotype has a handful of counts. The chain joins TRBV7-6 to TRBJ2-3; tentatively, D is TRBD1 or TRBD2 (5 bases each). V shed 4 bases and J shed 6 bases, with 8 bases lying between them. The CDR3 has 12 amino acids. The germline gives CDR1 SGHVS, CDR2 FNYEAQ. CDR3 DNA sequence: TGTGCCAGCAGCTGGGGCGGGGATACGCAGTATTTT. This codes for CASSWGGDTQYF.

This clonotype was observed a few times. Here the CDR3 reads CASSYSFAMNTEAFF. CDR3 sequence (DNA): TGTGCCAGCAGTTACTCTTTCGCGATGAACACTGAAGCTTTCTTT. V usage is TRBV6-5 and J usage is TRBJ1-1, with D hard to call. Trimming shortened V by 0 bases and J by 0 bases, and 8 bases separated the two germline ends. CDR1 and CDR2 from the germline V gene are MNHEY and SVGAGI. This CDR3 is 15 amino acids long.

This chain uses TRBV7-9 with TRBJ2-7; 11 nucleotides align to TRBD1. Germline trimming cut 5 bases from V and 2 bases from J; bases unmatched to any gene: 2. CDR1 SEHNR and CDR2 FQNEAQ come from the germline V gene (reference sequence). The CDR3 totals 14 residues. CDR3 nucleotides: TGTGCCAGCAGCGGGACAGGGGGAACCTACGAGCAGTACTTC. Translating gives CASSGTGGTYEQYF. Full variable domain (missing parts from reference TRBV7-9 and TRBJ2-7): DTGVSQNPRHKITKRGQNVTFRCDPISEHNRLYWYRQTLGQGPEFLTYFQNEAQLEKSRLLSDRFSAERPKGSFSTLEIQRTEQGDSAMYLCASSGTGGTYEQYFGPGTRLTVT.

This clonotype occurred many times. The chain has TRBV29-1 and TRBJ1-2, with D possibly being TRBD1 (6 bases). The germline V gene has CDR1 SQVTM and CDR2 ANQGSEA. Trimming left V 2 bases short and J 4 bases short, with 14 bases between. The CDR3 length is 14 residues. The CDR3 sequence: CSVERSGEVYGYTF. For the CDR3, the DNA is TGCAGCGTTGAACGGTCAGGGGAGGTCTATGGCTACACCTTC.

The sample holds a few counts of this clonotype. The chain joins TRBV7-3 to TRBJ2-1; 8 bases fit TRBD1. The CDR3 sequence is 15 residues long. The J segment lost 6 bases and the V segment lost 6 bases, leaving 10 bases of the junction unmatched. Per germline, CDR1 SGHTA and CDR2 FQGTGA. Here the CDR3 DNA reads TGTGCCAGCAGTTTTAGACAGGGGTATATCAATGAGCAGTTCTTC. Its translation is CASSFRQGYINEQFF.

The chain carries TRBV2 and TRBJ2-7; tentatively, D is TRBD2 (6 bases). Trimming stripped 3 bases from V and 4 bases from J, with 10 bases between. Germline values: CDR1 SNHLY, CDR2 FYNNEI. The CDR3 sequence is 13 residues long. CDR3 sequence reads: CASSDPREYEQYF. CDR3 nucleotide sequence: TGTGCCAGCAGTGACCCCCGGGAGTACGAGCAGTACTTC.

The chain employs TRBV20-1 and TRBJ1-6; 7 nucleotides align to TRBD1. The ends lost 6 bases at V and 7 bases at J; junction bases unmatched: 9. The CDR3 extends over 14 amino acids. Germline V gene data show CDR1 as DFQATT and CDR2 as SNEGSKA (reference sequence). CDR3 coding DNA: TGCAGTGCCACCTCCGGGACAGTAAATTCACCCCTCCACTTT. Translated, it gives CSATSGTVNSPLHF.

There are a few counts of this clonotype. This chain uses TRBV29-1 with TRBJ2-3, with a tentative D call TRBD2 (5 bases). The CDR3 consists of 13 residues. Trimming removed 7 bases from V and 3 bases from J, with 14 bases in between. The germline CDR1 and CDR2 sequences are SQVTM and ANQGSEA. The chain's CDR3 is CSAPEEGTDTQYF. In DNA, the CDR3 is TGCAGCGCTCCCGAAGAGGGAACAGATACGCAGTATTTT.

The table lists this clonotype with a few counts. DNA of the CDR3: TGTGCCACCAGTGACCTGACAGGGTCGAACACCGGGGAGCTGTTTTTT. This gives the protein CATSDLTGSNTGELFF. The rearrangement links TRBV24-1 to TRBJ2-2, with 7 nucleotides matching TRBD1. CDR3 length: 16 amino acids. J was trimmed by 0 bases and V by 4 bases; bases with no gene match: 4. The germline V gene encodes CDR1 KGHDR and CDR2 SFDVKD.

The chain couples TRBV12-3 or TRBV12-4 to TRBJ2-7, with 7 bases identical to TRBD1. V was pared by 4 bases and J by 7 bases, with 10 bases of the junction left unmatched. The CDR3 length is 14 residues. CDR3 in DNA: TGTGCCAGCAGTTCATCGACAGGGTTAGGGGAGCAGTACTTC. This gives the protein CASSSSTGLGEQYF.

This clonotype has a handful of counts. The chain links TRBV27 to TRBJ2-3; perhaps D is TRBD1 or TRBD2 (5 bases each). CDR1 and CDR2 (germline): MNHEY, SMNVEV (reference sequence). The CDR3 is 14 residues long. Trimming stripped 8 bases from V and 0 bases from J, with 12 bases between. CDR3 sequence: CASGGRESTDTQYF. The CDR3 DNA reads TGTGCCAGCGGGGGTAGGGAGAGCACAGATACGCAGTATTTT.

This clonotype has more than one count but fewer than ten. The chain recombines TRBV29-1 with TRBJ2-3; TRBD2 agrees at 9 bases. Germline assignment: CDR1 SQVTM and CDR2 ANQGSEA. With V trimmed by 1 base and J by 7 bases, 6 bases remained unmatched. CDR3 size: 14 residues. CDR3 region: CSVEGLAGRNTQYF. CDR3 nucleotide sequence: TGCAGCGTTGAAGGGCTAGCGGGACGAAATACGCAGTATTTT.

The V and J genes are TRBV29-1 and TRBJ2-3; D is perhaps TRBD2 (5 bases). Germline assignment: CDR1 SQVTM and CDR2 ANQGSEA. V shed 1 base and J shed 1 base, with 9 bases lying between them. This CDR3 region has 14 residues. The CDR3 reads CSVEGGSGTDTQYF. DNA for the CDR3: TGCAGCGTTGAAGGGGGTAGCGGCACAGATACGCAGTATTTT.

This clonotype has ten or more counts. This chain connects TRBV12-3 or TRBV12-4 to TRBJ1-4; no definite D call. This CDR3 is built from 14 residues. V lost 0 bases, J lost 7 bases, and 9 bases lay in between. CDR3 sequence (DNA): TGTGCCAGCAGTTTAGCAGGGTTAGGTGAAAAACTGTTTTTT. Amino acids: CASSLAGLGEKLFF.

The chain couples TRBV30 to TRBJ1-5; no clear D gene. The germline gives CDR1 GTSNPN, CDR2 SVGIG (reference sequence). The CDR3 contains 12 residues. The V end lost 3 bases, the J end lost 0 bases, and 3 bases lay between the germline ends. The CDR3 nucleotides are TGTGCCTGGAGGCATAGCAATCAGCCCCAGCATTTT. It encodes CAWRHSNQPQHF.

This chain links TRBV6-5 with TRBJ2-2; 10 bases match TRBD1. V was pared by 2 bases and J by 3 bases, with 3 bases of the junction left unmatched. Germline CDR1 reads MNHEY; CDR2 reads SVGAGI. The CDR3 totals 16 residues. Here the CDR3 reads CASSYGDRGDTGELFF. CDR3 bases: TGTGCCAGCAGTTACGGGGACAGGGGAGACACCGGGGAGCTGTTTTTT.

In DNA form, the CDR3 reads TGTGCCAGCTCACCATACGCCGGGAGCTCCTATAATTCACCCCTCCACTTT. This sequence encodes CASSPYAGSSYNSPLHF. The rearrangement uses TRBV18 and TRBJ1-6; D call uncertain. Germline V gene data show CDR1 as KGHSH and CDR2 as LQKENI. The ends were cut back, 2 bases at V and 0 bases at J, with 11 bases in the middle. This CDR3 is 17 amino acids long.

This chain connects TRBV20-1 to TRBJ2-5; 9 bases map to TRBD2. The CDR3 sequence is 13 residues long. V lost 7 bases and J lost 5; bases outside the gene matches: 8. Per germline, CDR1 DFQATT and CDR2 SNEGSKA (reference sequence). The DNA for the CDR3 is TGCAGTGGAAGGGTAGCGGGAGTTGAGACCCAGTACTTC. Encoded protein: CSGRVAGVETQYF.

In this sample, this clonotype turned up a few times. The V gene is TRBV6-1, the J gene TRBJ1-6, with 10 bases fitting TRBD1. J gave up 7 bases and V 6 bases, and 6 bases lay outside the gene matches. This CDR3 spans 15 amino acids. Germline V gene data show CDR1 as MNHNS and CDR2 as SASEGT. CDR3 in amino acids: CASRATGGANSPLHF. The CDR3 DNA sequence: TGTGCCAGCAGGGCGACAGGGGGCGCGAATTCACCCCTCCACTTT.

The DNA for the CDR3 is TGTGCCAGCAGCTCCCGCTCGCTTTCTGAGCAGTTCTTC. Protein product: CASSSRSLSEQFF. J is TRBJ2-1 and V is TRBV9; D not resolved. The ends were cut back, 4 bases at V and 9 bases at J, with 14 bases in the middle. The V gene's germline CDR1 is SGDLS and CDR2 YYNGEE. The CDR3 sequence is 13 residues long.

The chain joins TRBV6-5 to TRBJ2-1; 7 nucleotides line up with TRBD1. The V gene end was trimmed by 2 bases and the J gene end by 8 bases; junction bases not matched to a gene: 12. This CDR3 has 16 residues. Germline V gives CDR1 MNHEY, CDR2 SVGAGI. The CDR3 DNA reads TGTGCCAGCAGTTACGGGACAGCGCACACTACATATGAGCAGTTCTTC. Its protein is CASSYGTAHTTYEQFF.

The chain recombines TRBV29-1 with TRBJ1-4; maybe TRBD1 (6 bases). V shed 5 bases and J shed 0 bases, with 22 bases lying between them. The CDR3 is made up of 18 amino acids. Germline V gene lookup returns CDR1 SQVTM and CDR2 ANQGSEA. CDR3 protein: CSVHPQGAIYPTNEKLFF. The CDR3 DNA reads as TGCAGCGTTCACCCACAGGGAGCGATTTACCCAACTAATGAAAAACTGTTTTTT.

This clonotype has just a few counts. This sequence joins TRBV6-1 and TRBJ2-2, with 14 bases fitting TRBD2. CDR3 length: 18 amino acids. Germline V gives CDR1 MNHNS, CDR2 SASEGT. The V segment lost 5 bases and the J segment 1 base; nucleotides outside the gene matches: 6. The CDR3 coding sequence is TGTGCCAGCAGTCAGGGACTAGCGGGGGCCGAGAACACCGGGGAGCTGTTTTTT. This encodes CASSQGLAGAENTGELFF.

This clonotype appeared a few times. The J gene is TRBJ1-1, the V gene TRBV20-1; possibly TRBD1 for D (6 bases). Trimming removed 0 bases from V and 0 bases from J, with 23 bases in between. CDR3 length: 19 residues. The germline CDR1 and CDR2 sequences are DFQATT and SNEGSKA (reference sequence). In nucleotides, the CDR3 is TGCAGTGCTAGAGATACCCCCAACAGGGTTCCCACCATGAACACTGAAGCTTTCTTT. Translation gives CSARDTPNRVPTMNTEAFF.

V usage is TRBV12-3 or TRBV12-4 and J usage is TRBJ1-1, with 8 bases matching TRBD1. Germline trimming cut 3 bases from V and 2 bases from J; bases unmatched to any gene: 5. The CDR3 contains 15 residues. The chain's CDR3 is CASSLETGANTEAFF. In DNA form, the CDR3 reads TGTGCCAGCAGTTTGGAGACAGGGGCTAACACTGAAGCTTTCTTT.